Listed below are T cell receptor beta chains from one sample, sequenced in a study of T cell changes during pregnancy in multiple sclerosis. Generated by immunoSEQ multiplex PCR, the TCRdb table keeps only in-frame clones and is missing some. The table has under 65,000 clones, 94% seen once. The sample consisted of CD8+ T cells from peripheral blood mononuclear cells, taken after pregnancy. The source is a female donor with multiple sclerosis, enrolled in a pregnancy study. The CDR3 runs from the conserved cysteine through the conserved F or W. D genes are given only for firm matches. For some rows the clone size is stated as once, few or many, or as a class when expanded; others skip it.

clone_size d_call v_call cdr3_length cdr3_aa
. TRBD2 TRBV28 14 CASRVGLNVETQYF
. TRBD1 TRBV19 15 CASNSVRGLNKPQHF
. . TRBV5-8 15 CASSGYRDLAYEQYF
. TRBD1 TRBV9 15 CASSQTRTGGETQYF
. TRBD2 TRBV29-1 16 CSVEATTSGRAYEQYF
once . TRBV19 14 CASSIAGSGNTIYF
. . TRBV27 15 CASSGIGSSYNEQFF
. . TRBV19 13 CASSPGMNTEAFF
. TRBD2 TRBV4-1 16 CASSQTSGVKAGELFF
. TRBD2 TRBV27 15 CASSWTSGTYNEQFF
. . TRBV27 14 CASSLLQAPYEQYF